This is a list of T cell receptor beta chains from one sample in a study of shared clonotypes between healthy human individuals. TCRdb's copy holds only in-frame clones and misses some; the assay was immunoSEQ multiplex PCR. The sample lists 550,000 to 750,000 clones, roughly nine tenths occurring once. The sequencing input was naive CD8+ T cells sorted from blood. These receptors were taken from a man aged 25 to 40 in good health. Both conserved end residues are part of each CDR3. A D gene is named only where the DNA matches it firmly. Some rows have no size entry. The others give once, few or many, or a class for an expanded clone.

NA	15	TRBV28	TRBJ1-5	NA	TGTGCCAGTCCTCCCGAAGAGGGGGGGGCCCAGCCCCAGCATTTT	CASPPEEGGAQPQHF
NA	15	TRBV29-1	TRBJ1-1	NA	TGCAGCGTTGAAAAGTGGGGAGGGAGTTTCCCACAAGCTTTCTTT	CSVEKWGGSFPQAFF
NA	15	TRBV5-1	TRBJ1-2	NA	TGCGCCAGCATAACATGTCAGGCAGAGTACGGGGGCTACACCTTC	CASITCQAEYGGYTF
NA	12	TRBV7-9	TRBJ2-7	few	TGTGCCAGCAGCTGGGCCAACTACGAGCAGTACTTC	CASSWANYEQYF
NA	15	TRBV7-9	TRBJ2-3	NA	TGTGCCAGCAGCTCGCGGGACCGCCAGACAGATACGCAGTATTTT	CASSSRDRQTDTQYF
TRBD1	17	TRBV27	TRBJ1-2	NA	TGTGCCAGCAGTTCCCGGGACAGGGGGCAGGCTAACTATGGCTACACCTTC	CASSSRDRGQANYGYTF
NA	15	TRBV9	TRBJ1-5	NA	TGTGCCAGCAGTTTCGGGGACTACGCGGGTCAGCCCCAGCATTTT	CASSFGDYAGQPQHF
TRBD2	15	TRBV4-1	TRBJ2-7	NA	TGCGCCAGCAGCCCAGGACTAGCGGGATCCGACGAGCAGTACTTC	CASSPGLAGSDEQYF
TRBD2	15	TRBV5-5	TRBJ2-2	NA	TGTGCCAGCAGCTACCGTAGCGGGAGGGCCGGGGAGCTGTTTTTT	CASSYRSGRAGELFF
NA	13	TRBV11-2	TRBJ2-1	NA	TGTGCCAGCAGTCCCAAGGCCGGGGATGAGCAGTTCTTC	CASSPKAGDEQFF
TRBD1	15	TRBV7-6	TRBJ2-3	NA	TGTGCCAGCAGCTCGGGGACAGGACACACAGATACGCAGTATTTT	CASSSGTGHTDTQYF
NA	15	TRBV28	TRBJ1-2	few	TGTGCCAGCAGCCTACCCGACAGGCCCTCCTATGGCTACACCTTC	CASSLPDRPSYGYTF
NA	13	TRBV27	TRBJ2-5	NA	TGTGCCAGCAGTTTTCAGGGGCAAGAGACCCAGTACTTC	CASSFQGQETQYF
NA	15	TRBV4-3	TRBJ2-1	NA	TGCGCCAGCAGCCTAGGGACTCCGATGGGGAATGAGCAGTTCTTC	CASSLGTPMGNEQFF
NA	13	TRBV14	TRBJ2-5	NA	TGTGCCAGCAGCCAAATGGCAGAAGAGACCCAGTACTTC	CASSQMAEETQYF
TRBD1	15	TRBV10-1	TRBJ2-7	once	TGCGCCAGCAGTGAGTTTGGGACAGGGACCTACGAGCAGTACTTC	CASSEFGTGTYEQYF
TRBD1	14	TRBV7-9	TRBJ2-7	few	TGTGCCAGCAGCCCTAGGGACAGCTCCTACGAGCAGTACTTC	CASSPRDSSYEQYF
NA	17	TRBV14	TRBJ1-1	NA	TGTGCCAGCAGCCAAGGGGTGGGAGGTTACATGAACACTGAAGCTTTCTTT	CASSQGVGGYMNTEAFF
TRBD1	14	TRBV29-1	TRBJ1-2	NA	TGCAGCGCCATGGACGGACAGGGGGCGCACGGCTACACCTTC	CSAMDGQGAHGYTF
NA	13	TRBV5-6	TRBJ2-5	NA	TGTGCCACCCAAGGGGGGCGCATGGAGACCCAGTACTTC	CATQGGRMETQYF
NA	15	TRBV29-1	TRBJ1-2	NA	TGCAGCGTTTTGGGTAGGGGGGAGACTAACTATGGCTACACCTTC	CSVLGRGETNYGYTF
TRBD1	15	TRBV11-3	TRBJ2-1	NA	TGTGCCAGCAGCTTAGAGGGACAGGGGGCAAATGAGCAGTTCTTC	CASSLEGQGANEQFF
TRBD2	19	TRBV4-2	TRBJ2-1	NA	TGTGCCAGCAGCCAAGAATGGCTAGCGGAGGGCCCCACTGGCTATGAGCAGTTCTTC	CASSQEWLAEGPTGYEQFF
NA	13	TRBV6-1	TRBJ1-1	few	TGTGCCAGCAGACCCGGACCTTTCGATGAAGCTTTCTTT	CASRPGPFDEAFF
NA	11	TRBV27	TRBJ2-7	NA	TGTGCCAGCAGCTCCGGTCTCGAGCAGTACTTC	CASSSGLEQYF
TRBD2	15	TRBV11-2	TRBJ2-1	NA	TGTGCCAGCAGCGAACTAGCGGGAGCCCACAATGAGCAGTTCTTC	CASSELAGAHNEQFF
NA	14	TRBV7-7	TRBJ2-1	NA	TGTGCTAGCAGCCCCCTCGCGGCTGATGTTGAGCAGTTCTTC	CASSPLAADVEQFF
NA	15	TRBV4-1	TRBJ2-7	NA	TGCGCCAGCAGCCAAGAAGTCACCCTTCTAAACGAGCAGTACTTC	CASSQEVTLLNEQYF
NA	12	TRBV6-5	TRBJ2-1	NA	TGTGCCAGCGGCCGTGGGCGGGATGAGCAGTTCTTC	CASGRGRDEQFF
TRBD2	16	TRBV25-1	TRBJ2-1	NA	TGTGCCAGCAGTGAGTCCCTAGCGGGAGAGTACAATGAGCAGTTCTTC	CASSESLAGEYNEQFF
TRBD1	15	TRBV7-9	TRBJ2-5	NA	TGTGCCAGCAGCTACCTGGGACAGCTCCAAGAGACCCAGTACTTC	CASSYLGQLQETQYF
NA	17	TRBV6-1	TRBJ2-7	NA	TGTGCCAGCAGTGAAGGCGTGGCCCCTACTAGTTTCCACGAGCAGTACTTC	CASSEGVAPTSFHEQYF
NA	15	TRBV5-5	TRBJ2-7	NA	TGTGCCAGCAGCTTGGAACCAGGAGATTCCTACGAGCAGTACTTC	CASSLEPGDSYEQYF
TRBD2	14	TRBV15	TRBJ2-1	NA	TGTGCCACCAGCAGAGAAGGACTAGCTGATGAGCAGTTCTTC	CATSREGLADEQFF
NA	14	TRBV29-1	TRBJ2-1	NA	TGCAGCGTTGAGAGTAGCGGAGCCTACAATGAGCAGTTCTTC	CSVESSGAYNEQFF
TRBD1	17	TRBV7-9	TRBJ2-1	NA	TGTGCCAGCAGCTTAGAAGAGACAGGGGGCTCCTACAATGAGCAGTTCTTC	CASSLEETGGSYNEQFF
TRBD2	14	TRBV27	TRBJ2-1	NA	TGTGCCAGCAGTTTACTAGCGGGAGTCAGTGAGCAGTTCTTC	CASSLLAGVSEQFF
NA	13	TRBV30	TRBJ2-7	NA	TGTGCCTGCTCAGGATTGGCCTTCTACGGGCAGTACTTC	CACSGLAFYGQYF
TRBD2	14	TRBV7-7	TRBJ2-1	NA	TGTGCTAGCAGCGACGGACTAGCGGGAGTAGAGCAGTTCTTC	CASSDGLAGVEQFF
NA	13	TRBV7-9	TRBJ2-1	NA	TGTGCCAGCAGCTTAGCGGGGGGTGCTGAGCAGTTCTTC	CASSLAGGAEQFF
NA	15	TRBV7-9	TRBJ2-7	once	TGTGCCAGCAGCTTAGATCAACTAGGAGACTACGAGCAGTACTTC	CASSLDQLGDYEQYF
TRBD1	15	TRBV5-1	TRBJ2-3	NA	TGCGCCAGCAGCTCAACAGGGGGTAGCACAGATACGCAGTATTTT	CASSSTGGSTDTQYF
NA	12	TRBV2	TRBJ2-7	NA	TGTGCCGTCAGGTGGCAGTTCGACGAGCAGTACTTC	CAVRWQFDEQYF
NA	14	TRBV4-1	TRBJ1-1	once	TGCGCCAGCAGCCAAGATCAAGGGTACACTGAAGCTTTCTTT	CASSQDQGYTEAFF
TRBD2	15	TRBV27	TRBJ2-2	NA	TGTGCCAGCAGGGGGGAGGGAAAGAACACCGGGGAGCTGTTTTTT	CASRGEGKNTGELFF
TRBD1	14	TRBV7-6	TRBJ2-1	NA	TGTGCCAGCAGCCCGGGGACAGGGAGGACTGAGCAGTTCTTC	CASSPGTGRTEQFF
TRBD2	16	TRBV27	TRBJ2-7	NA	TGTGCCAGCAGTCCGACATTAGCGGGAGCCCCCTACGAGCAGTACTTC	CASSPTLAGAPYEQYF
NA	15	TRBV5-8	TRBJ2-3	NA	TGTGCCAGCAGCTTTTATGTTGACAGCACAGATACGCAGTATTTT	CASSFYVDSTDTQYF
NA	10	TRBV28	TRBJ2-7	once	TGTGCCAGCGCGGGCTACGAGCAGTACTTC	CASAGYEQYF
NA	12	TRBV12-5	TRBJ1-2	NA	TGTGCTAGTGGTTTGGATGCAGTTGGCTACACCTTC	CASGLDAVGYTF
NA	16	TRBV11-1	TRBJ2-4	NA	TGTGCCAGCACCCCTGGGGGGTCCGGGACCAAAAACATTCAGTACTTC	CASTPGGSGTKNIQYF
NA	16	TRBV2	TRBJ2-3	NA	TGTGCCAGCAGAAAACTGGAACGGGACCTCACAGATACGCAGTATTTT	CASRKLERDLTDTQYF
NA	14	TRBV28	TRBJ1-5	NA	TGTGCCAGCAGTTTGGGACAAGGCTTTCAGCCCCAGCATTTT	CASSLGQGFQPQHF
NA	14	TRBV7-9	TRBJ1-1	NA	TGTGCCAGCAGCTCGGCGGTGACGAACACTGAAGCTTTCTTT	CASSSAVTNTEAFF
TRBD2	17	TRBV10-3	TRBJ2-7	NA	TGTGCCATCAGCCTAACTTCCGGGACTAGCGCAGACTACGAGCAGTACTTC	CAISLTSGTSADYEQYF
TRBD2	15	TRBV14	TRBJ2-1	NA	TGTGCCAGCAGCCCTGAGCGCGGGGGAGTCAATGAGCAGTTCTTC	CASSPERGGVNEQFF
TRBD2	14	TRBV19	TRBJ2-1	NA	TGTGCCACCCTGAGCGGGAGTAGGGGCAATGAGCAGTTCTTC	CATLSGSRGNEQFF
NA	12	TRBV25-1	TRBJ2-7	NA	TGTGCCAGCAGTGACTCCCGCTACGAGCAGTACTTC	CASSDSRYEQYF
NA	17	TRBV10-3	TRBJ2-1	NA	TGTGCCATCAGTGACAGGGGAGTATATCACCCCTACAATGAGCAGTTCTTC	CAISDRGVYHPYNEQFF
TRBD2	14	TRBV9	TRBJ2-7	NA	TGTGCCAGCAGCCCCCGAGCGGGAGCCTACGAGCAGTACTTC	CASSPRAGAYEQYF